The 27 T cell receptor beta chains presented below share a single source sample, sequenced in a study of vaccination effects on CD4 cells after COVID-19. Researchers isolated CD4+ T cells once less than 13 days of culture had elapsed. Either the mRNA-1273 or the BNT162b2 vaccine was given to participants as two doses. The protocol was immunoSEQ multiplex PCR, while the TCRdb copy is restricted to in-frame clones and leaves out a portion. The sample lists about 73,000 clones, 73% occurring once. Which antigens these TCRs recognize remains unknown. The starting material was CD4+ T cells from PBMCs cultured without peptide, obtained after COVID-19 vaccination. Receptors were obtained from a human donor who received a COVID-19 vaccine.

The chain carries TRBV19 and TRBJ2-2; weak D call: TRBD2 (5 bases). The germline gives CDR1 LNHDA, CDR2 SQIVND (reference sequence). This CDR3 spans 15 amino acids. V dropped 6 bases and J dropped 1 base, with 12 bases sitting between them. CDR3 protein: CASRPRVGNTGELFF. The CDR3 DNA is TGTGCCAGTAGGCCGCGGGTGGGGAACACCGGGGAGCTGTTTTTT.

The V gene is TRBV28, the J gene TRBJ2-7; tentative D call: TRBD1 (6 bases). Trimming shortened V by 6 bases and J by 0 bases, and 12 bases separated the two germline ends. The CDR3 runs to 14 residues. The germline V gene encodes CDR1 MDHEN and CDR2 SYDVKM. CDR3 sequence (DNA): TGTGCCAGCAGGGCACAGGGTAGCTCCTACGAGCAGTACGTC. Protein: CASRAQGSSYEQYV.

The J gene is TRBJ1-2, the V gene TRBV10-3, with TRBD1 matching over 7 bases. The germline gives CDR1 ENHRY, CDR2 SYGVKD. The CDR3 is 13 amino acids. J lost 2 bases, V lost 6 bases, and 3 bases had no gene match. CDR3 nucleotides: TGTGCCATCAGCTCGGGACAGAACTATGGCTACACCTTC. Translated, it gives CAISSGQNYGYTF.

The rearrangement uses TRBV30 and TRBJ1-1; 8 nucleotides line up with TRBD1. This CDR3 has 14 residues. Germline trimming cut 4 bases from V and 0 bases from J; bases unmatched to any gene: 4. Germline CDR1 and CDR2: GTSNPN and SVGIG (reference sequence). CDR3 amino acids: CAWTPDRVNTEAFF. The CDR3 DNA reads TGTGCCTGGACCCCGGACAGGGTGAACACTGAAGCTTTCTTT.

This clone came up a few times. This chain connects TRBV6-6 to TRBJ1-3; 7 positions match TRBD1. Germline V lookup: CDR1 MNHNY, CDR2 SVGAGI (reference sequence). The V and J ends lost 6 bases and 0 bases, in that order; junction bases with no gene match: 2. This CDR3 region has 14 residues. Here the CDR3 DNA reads TGTGCCAGCAGGGGACAGTTCTCTGGAAACACCATATATTTT. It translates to CASRGQFSGNTIYF.

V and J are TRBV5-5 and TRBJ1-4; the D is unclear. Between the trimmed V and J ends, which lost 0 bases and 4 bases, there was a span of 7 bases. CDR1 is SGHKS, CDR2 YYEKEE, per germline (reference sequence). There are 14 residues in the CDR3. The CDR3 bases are TGTGCCAGCAGCTTGGACATATATAATGAAAAACTGTTTTTT. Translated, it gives CASSLDIYNEKLFF.

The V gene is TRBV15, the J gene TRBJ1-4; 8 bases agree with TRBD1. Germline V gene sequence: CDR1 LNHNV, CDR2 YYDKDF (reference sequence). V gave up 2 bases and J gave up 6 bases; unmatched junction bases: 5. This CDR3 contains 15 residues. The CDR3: CATSRQGAGDEKLFF. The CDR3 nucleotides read TGTGCCACCAGCAGACAGGGGGCTGGGGATGAAAAACTGTTTTTT.

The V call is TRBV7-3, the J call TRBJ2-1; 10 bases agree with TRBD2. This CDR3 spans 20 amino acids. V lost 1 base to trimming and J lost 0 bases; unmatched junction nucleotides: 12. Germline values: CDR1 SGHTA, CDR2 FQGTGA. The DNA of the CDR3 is TGTGCCAGCAGCTTAAACTCGGCGGTTAGCGGGGGGCGCTCCTACAATGAGCAGTTCTTC. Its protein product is CASSLNSAVSGGRSYNEQFF.

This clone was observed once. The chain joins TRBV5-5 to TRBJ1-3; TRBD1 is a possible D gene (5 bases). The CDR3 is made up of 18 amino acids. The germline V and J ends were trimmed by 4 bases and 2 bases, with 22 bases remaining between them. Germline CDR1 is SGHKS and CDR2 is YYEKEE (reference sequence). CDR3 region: CASSLEGLSSRAGNTIYF. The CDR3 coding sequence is TGTGCCAGCAGCCTCGAGGGGTTATCCAGTCGGGCTGGAAACACCATATATTTT.

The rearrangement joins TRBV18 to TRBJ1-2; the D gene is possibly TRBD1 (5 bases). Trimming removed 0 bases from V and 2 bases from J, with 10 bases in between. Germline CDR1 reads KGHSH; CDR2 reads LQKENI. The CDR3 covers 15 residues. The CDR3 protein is CASSPPRGENYGYTF. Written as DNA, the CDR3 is TGTGCCAGCTCACCACCGCGGGGGGAGAACTATGGCTACACCTTC.

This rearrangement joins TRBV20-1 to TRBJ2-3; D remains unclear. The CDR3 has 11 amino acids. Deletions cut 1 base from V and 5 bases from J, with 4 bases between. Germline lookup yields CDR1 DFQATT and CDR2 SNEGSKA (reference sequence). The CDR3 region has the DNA TGCAGTGCTAGAGGGAAAGATACGCAGTATTTT. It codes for CSARGKDTQYF.

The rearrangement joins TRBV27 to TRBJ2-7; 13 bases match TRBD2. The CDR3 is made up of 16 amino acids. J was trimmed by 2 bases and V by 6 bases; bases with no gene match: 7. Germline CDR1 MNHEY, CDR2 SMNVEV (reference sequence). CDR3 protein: CASRKGTSGETYEQYV. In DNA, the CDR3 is TGTGCCAGCAGGAAAGGGACTAGCGGGGAGACCTACGAGCAGTACGTC.

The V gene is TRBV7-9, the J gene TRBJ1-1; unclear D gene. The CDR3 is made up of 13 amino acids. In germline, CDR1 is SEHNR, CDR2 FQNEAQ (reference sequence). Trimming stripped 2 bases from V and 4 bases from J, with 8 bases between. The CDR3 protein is CASSLKGGTEAFF. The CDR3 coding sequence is TGTGCCAGCAGCTTAAAGGGCGGCACTGAAGCTTTCTTT. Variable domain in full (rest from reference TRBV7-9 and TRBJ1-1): DTGVSQNPRHKITKRGQNVTFRCDPISEHNRLYWYRQTLGQGPEFLTYFQNEAQLEKSRLLSDRFSAERPKGSFSTLEIQRTEQGDSAMYLCASSLKGGTEAFFGQGTRLTVV.

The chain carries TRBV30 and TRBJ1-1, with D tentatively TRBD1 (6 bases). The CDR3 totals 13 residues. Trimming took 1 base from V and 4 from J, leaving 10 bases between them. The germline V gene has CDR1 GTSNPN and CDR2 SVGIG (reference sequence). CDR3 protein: CAWSGQGITEAFF. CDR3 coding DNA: TGTGCCTGGAGTGGCCAGGGGATCACTGAAGCTTTCTTT.

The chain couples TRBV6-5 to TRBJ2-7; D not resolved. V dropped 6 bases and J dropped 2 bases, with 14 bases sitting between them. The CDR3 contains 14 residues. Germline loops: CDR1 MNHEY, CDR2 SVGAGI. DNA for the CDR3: TGTGCCAGCAGCACCGGGCCCTTAACCTACGAGCAGTACGTC. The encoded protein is CASSTGPLTYEQYV.

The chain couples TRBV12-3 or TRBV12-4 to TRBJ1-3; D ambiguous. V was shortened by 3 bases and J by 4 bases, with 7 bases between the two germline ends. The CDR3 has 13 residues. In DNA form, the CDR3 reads TGTGCCAGCAGTTTCGGAGTCGGAAACACCATATATTTT. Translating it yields CASSFGVGNTIYF.

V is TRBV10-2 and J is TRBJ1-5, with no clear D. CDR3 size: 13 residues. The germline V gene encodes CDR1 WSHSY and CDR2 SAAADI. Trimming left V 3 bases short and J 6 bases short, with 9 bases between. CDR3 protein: CASSEKVGQPQHF. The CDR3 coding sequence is TGCGCCAGCAGTGAAAAAGTTGGTCAGCCCCAGCATTTT.

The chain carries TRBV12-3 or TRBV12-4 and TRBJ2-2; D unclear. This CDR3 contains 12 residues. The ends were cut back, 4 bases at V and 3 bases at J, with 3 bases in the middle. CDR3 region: CASSSDTGELFF. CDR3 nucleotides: TGTGCCAGCAGTTCTGACACCGGGGAGCTGTTTTTT.

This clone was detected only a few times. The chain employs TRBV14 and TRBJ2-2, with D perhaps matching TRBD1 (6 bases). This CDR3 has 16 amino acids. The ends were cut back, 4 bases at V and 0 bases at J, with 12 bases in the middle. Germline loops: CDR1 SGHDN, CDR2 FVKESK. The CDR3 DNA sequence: TGTGCCAGCAGCCCTCGACAGGTTGCGAACACCGGGGAGCTGTTTTTT. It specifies CASSPRQVANTGELFF. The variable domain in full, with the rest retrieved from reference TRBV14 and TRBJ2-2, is EAGVTQFPSHSVIEKGQTVTLRCDPISGHDNLYWYRRVMGKEIKFLLHFVKESKQDESGMPNNRFLAERTGGTYSTLKVQPAELEDSGVYFCASSPRQVANTGELFFGEGSRLTVL.

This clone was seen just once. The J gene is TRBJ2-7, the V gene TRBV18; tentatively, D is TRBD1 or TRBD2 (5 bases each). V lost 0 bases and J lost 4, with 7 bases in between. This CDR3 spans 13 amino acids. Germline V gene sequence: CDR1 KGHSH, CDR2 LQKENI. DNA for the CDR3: TGTGCCAGCTCACCACCGGGGGTTTACGAGCAGTACGTC. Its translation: CASSPPGVYEQYV.

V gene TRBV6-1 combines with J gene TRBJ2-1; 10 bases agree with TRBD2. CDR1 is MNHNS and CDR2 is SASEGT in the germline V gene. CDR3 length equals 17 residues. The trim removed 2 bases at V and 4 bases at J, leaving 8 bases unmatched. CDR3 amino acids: CASSEQPVAGGYNEQFF. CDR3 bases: TGTGCCAGCAGTGAACAACCCGTAGCGGGGGGTTACAATGAGCAGTTCTTC.

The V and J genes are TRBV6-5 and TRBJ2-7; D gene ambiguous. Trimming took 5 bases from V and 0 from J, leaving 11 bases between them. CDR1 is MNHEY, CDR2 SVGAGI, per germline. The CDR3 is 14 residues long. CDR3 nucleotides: TGTGCCAGCAGTAACACAGAAAGCTCCTACGAGCAGTACGTC. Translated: CASSNTESSYEQYV.

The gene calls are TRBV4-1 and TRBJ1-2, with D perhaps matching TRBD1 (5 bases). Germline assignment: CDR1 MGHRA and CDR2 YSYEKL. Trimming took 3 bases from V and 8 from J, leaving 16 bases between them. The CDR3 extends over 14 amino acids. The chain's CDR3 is CASSQRGVSEGYTF. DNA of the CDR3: TGCGCCAGCAGCCAGCGGGGGGTATCCGAAGGCTACACCTTC.

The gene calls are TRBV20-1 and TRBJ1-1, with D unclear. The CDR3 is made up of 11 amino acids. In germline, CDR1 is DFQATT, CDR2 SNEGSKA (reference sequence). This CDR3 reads CRLEVGTEAFF. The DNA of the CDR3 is TGCAGATTGGAAGTTGGCACTGAAGCTTTCTTT.

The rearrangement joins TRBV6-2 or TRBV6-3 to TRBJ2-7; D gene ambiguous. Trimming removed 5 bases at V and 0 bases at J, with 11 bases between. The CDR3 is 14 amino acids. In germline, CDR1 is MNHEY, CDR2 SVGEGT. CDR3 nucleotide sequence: TGTGCCAGCAGTACAAAAAGGAGCTCCTACGAGCAGTACGTC. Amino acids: CASSTKRSSYEQYV.

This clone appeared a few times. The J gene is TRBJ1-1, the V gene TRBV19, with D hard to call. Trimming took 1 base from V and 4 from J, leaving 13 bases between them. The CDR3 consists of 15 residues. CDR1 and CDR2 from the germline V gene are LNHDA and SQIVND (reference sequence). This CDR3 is CASSIVTAYGTEAFF. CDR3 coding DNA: TGTGCCAGTAGTATAGTCACGGCTTACGGCACTGAAGCTTTCTTT.

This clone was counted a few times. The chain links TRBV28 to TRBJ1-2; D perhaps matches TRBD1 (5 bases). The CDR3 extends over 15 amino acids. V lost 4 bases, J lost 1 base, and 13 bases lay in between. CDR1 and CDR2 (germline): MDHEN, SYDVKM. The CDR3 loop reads CASSSWDVLNYGYTF. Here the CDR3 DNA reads TGTGCCAGCAGTTCATGGGACGTCCTTAACTATGGCTACACCTTC.